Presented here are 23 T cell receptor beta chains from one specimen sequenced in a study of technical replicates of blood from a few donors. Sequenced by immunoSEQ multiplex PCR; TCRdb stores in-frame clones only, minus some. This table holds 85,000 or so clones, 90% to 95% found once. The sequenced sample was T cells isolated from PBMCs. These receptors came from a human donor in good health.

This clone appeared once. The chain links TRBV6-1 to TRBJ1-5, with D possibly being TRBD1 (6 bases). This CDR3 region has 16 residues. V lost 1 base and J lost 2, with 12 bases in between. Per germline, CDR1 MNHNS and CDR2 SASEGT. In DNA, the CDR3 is TGTGCCAGCAGTGAAGACAGGGTCGGTGGCAATCAGCCCCAGCATTTT. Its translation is CASSEDRVGGNQPQHF.

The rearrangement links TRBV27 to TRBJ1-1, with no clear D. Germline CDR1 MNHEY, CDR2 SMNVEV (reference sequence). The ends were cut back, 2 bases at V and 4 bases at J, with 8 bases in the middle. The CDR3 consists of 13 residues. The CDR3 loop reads CASSLRRGTEAFF. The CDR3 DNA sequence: TGTGCCAGCAGTTTACGGAGAGGCACTGAAGCTTTCTTT.

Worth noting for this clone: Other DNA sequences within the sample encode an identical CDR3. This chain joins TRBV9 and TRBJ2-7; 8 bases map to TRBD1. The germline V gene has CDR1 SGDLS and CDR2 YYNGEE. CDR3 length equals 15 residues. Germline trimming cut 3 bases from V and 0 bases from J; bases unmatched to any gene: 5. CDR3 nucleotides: TGTGCCAGCAGCGCCTCCGGGACAGGCTCCTACGAGCAGTACTTC. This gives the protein CASSASGTGSYEQYF.

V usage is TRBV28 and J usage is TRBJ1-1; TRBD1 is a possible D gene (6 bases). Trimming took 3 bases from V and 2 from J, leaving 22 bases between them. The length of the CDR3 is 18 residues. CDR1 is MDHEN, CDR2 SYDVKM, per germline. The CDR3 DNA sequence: TGTGCCAGCAGTTTCGATGTGGGGGCGCGGGCAGTAAACACTGAAGCTTTCTTT. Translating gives CASSFDVGARAVNTEAFF.

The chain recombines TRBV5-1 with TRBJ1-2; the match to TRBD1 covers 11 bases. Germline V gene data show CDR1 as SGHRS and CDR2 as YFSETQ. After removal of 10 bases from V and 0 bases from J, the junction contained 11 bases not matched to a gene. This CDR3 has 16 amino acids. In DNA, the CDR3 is TGCGCCGGAGGGCGGGACAGGGGGGTATCTAACTATGGCTACACCTTC. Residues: CAGGRDRGVSNYGYTF.

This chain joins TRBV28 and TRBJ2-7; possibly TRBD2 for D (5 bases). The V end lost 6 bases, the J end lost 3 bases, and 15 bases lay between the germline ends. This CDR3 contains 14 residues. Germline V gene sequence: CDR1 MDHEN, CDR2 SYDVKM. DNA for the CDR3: TGTGCCAGCAGCCCTGAGCTCCGGGGCTACGAGCAGTACTTC. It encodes CASSPELRGYEQYF.

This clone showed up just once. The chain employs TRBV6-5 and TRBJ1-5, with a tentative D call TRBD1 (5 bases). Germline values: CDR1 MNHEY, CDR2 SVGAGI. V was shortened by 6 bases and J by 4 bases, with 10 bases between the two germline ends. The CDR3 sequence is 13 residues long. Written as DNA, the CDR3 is TGTGCCAGCAGCCCCGGGGGGAATCAGCCCCAGCATTTT. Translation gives CASSPGGNQPQHF.

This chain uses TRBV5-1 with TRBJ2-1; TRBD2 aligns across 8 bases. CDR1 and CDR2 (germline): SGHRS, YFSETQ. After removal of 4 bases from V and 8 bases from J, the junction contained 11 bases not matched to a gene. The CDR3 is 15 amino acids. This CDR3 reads CASSPGLVILDEQFF. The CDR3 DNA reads TGCGCCAGCAGCCCGGGACTAGTAATTCTCGATGAGCAGTTCTTC.

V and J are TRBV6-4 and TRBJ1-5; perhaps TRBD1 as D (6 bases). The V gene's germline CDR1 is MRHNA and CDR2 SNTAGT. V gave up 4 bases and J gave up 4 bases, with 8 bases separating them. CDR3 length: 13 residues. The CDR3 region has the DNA TGTGCCAGCAGTGTGGACAGTAATCAGCCCCAGCATTTT. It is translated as CASSVDSNQPQHF.

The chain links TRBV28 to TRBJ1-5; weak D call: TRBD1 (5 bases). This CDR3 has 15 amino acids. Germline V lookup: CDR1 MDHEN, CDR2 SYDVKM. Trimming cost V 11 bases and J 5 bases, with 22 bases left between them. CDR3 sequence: CAWGGETFPHQPQHF. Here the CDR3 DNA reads TGTGCCTGGGGGGGAGAGACATTTCCTCATCAGCCCCAGCATTTT.

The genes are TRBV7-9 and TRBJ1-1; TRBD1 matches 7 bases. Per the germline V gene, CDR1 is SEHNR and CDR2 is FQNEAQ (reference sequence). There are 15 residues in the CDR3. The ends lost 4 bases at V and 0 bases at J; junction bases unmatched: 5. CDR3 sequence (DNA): TGTGCCAGCAGCTCGGGACAGATTATGAACACTGAAGCTTTCTTT. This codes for CASSSGQIMNTEAFF. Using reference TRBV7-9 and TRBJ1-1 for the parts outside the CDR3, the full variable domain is DTGVSQNPRHKITKRGQNVTFRCDPISEHNRLYWYRQTLGQGPEFLTYFQNEAQLEKSRLLSDRFSAERPKGSFSTLEIQRTEQGDSAMYLCASSSGQIMNTEAFFGQGTRLTVV.

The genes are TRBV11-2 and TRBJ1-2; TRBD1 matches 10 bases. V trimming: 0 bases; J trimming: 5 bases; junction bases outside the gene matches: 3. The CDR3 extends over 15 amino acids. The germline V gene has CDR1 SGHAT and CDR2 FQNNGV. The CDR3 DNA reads TGTGCCAGCAGCTTAGAGGGACAGGGGATATATGGCTACACCTTC. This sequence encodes CASSLEGQGIYGYTF.

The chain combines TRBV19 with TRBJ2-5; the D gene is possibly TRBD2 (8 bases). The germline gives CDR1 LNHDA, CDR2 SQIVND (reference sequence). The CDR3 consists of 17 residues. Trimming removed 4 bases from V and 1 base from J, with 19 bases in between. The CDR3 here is CASSRSGGDSGQETQYF. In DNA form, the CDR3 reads TGTGCCAGTAGTAGATCCGGGGGGGACAGCGGCCAAGAGACCCAGTACTTC.

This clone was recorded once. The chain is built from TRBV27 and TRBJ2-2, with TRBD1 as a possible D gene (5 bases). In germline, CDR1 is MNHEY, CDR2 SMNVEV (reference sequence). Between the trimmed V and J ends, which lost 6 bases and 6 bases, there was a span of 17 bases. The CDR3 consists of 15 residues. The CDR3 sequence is CASRSPRQSPGELFF. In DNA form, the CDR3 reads TGTGCCAGCAGATCCCCTCGACAGTCCCCCGGGGAGCTGTTTTTT.

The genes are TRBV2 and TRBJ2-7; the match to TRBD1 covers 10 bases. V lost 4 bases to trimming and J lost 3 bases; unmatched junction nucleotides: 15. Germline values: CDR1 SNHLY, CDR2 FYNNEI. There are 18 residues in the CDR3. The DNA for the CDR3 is TGTGCCAGCAGTGCCCGGGACAGGGGTTATTGGAGGGACTACGAGCAGTACTTC. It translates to CASSARDRGYWRDYEQYF.

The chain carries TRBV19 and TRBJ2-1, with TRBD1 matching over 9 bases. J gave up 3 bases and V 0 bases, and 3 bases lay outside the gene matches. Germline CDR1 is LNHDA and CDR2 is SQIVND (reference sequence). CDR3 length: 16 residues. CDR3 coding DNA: TGTGCCAGTAGTATAGATTACAGGGGGCTCTACAATGAGCAGTTCTTC. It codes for CASSIDYRGLYNEQFF.

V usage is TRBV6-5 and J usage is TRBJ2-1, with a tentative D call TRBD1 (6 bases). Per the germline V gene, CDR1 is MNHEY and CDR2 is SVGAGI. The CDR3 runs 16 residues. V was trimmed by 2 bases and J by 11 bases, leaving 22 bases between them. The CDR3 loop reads CASSYDSATAGAKQFF. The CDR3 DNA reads TGTGCCAGCAGTTACGATTCAGCCACTGCAGGGGCCAAGCAGTTCTTC.

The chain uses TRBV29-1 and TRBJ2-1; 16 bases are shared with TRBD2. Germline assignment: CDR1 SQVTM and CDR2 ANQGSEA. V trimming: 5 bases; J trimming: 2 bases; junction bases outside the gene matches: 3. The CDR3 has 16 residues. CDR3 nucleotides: TGCAGCGTTCCCGGGACTAGCGGGGGGGCCTACAATGAGCAGTTCTTC. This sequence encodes CSVPGTSGGAYNEQFF.

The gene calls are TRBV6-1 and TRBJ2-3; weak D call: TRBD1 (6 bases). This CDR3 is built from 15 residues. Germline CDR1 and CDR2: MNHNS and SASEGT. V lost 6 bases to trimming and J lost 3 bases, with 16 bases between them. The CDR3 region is CASRYRVVITDTQYF. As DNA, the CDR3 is TGTGCCAGCAGGTACAGGGTGGTCATAACAGATACGCAGTATTTT.

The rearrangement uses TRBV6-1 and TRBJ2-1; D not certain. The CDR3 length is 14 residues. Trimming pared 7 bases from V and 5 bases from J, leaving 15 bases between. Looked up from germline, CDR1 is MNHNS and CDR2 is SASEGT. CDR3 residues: CASIPLSGNNEQFF. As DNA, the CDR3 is TGTGCCAGCATTCCCTTGTCAGGCAACAATGAGCAGTTCTTC.

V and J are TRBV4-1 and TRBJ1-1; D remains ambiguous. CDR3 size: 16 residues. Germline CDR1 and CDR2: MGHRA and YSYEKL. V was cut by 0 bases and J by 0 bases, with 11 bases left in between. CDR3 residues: CASSQDLIGMNTEAFF. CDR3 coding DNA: TGCGCCAGCAGCCAAGATCTGATCGGGATGAACACTGAAGCTTTCTTT.

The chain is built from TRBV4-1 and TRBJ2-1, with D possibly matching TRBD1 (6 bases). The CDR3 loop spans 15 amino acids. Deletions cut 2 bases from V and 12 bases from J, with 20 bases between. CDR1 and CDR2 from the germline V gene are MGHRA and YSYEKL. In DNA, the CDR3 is TGCGCCAGCAGCCAATCCGGGACACACCAGGTAGGGCAGTTCTTC. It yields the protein CASSQSGTHQVGQFF.

The CDR3 region is CASSYSLLAEYNEQFF. The CDR3 nucleotides read TGTGCCAGCAGTTACTCGTTGCTAGCGGAATACAATGAGCAGTTCTTC. The chain combines TRBV6-5 with TRBJ2-1, with 7 bases aligning to TRBD2. This CDR3 contains 16 residues. From germline, CDR1 is MNHEY and CDR2 SVGAGI. V shed 0 bases, J shed 4 bases, and the junction held 6 bases outside the gene matches.